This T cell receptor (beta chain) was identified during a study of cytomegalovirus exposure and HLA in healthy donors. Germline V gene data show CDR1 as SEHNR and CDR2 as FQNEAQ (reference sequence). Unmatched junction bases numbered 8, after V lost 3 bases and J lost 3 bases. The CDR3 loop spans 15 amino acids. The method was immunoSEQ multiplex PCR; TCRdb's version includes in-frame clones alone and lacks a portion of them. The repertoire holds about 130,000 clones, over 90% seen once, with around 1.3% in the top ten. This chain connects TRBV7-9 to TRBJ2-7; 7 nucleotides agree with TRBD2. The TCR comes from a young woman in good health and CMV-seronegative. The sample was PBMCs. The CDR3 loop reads CASSFLGGGNYEQYF. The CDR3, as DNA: TGTGCCAGCAGCTTCTTGGGGGGGGGTAACTACGAGCAGTACTTC.